This T cell receptor (beta chain) was retrieved from a study of blood T cells in healthy people across ages. Study-wide results and caveats: There was no known CMV status for donors, so expanded clonotype changes were possibly confounded.

A second roughly 6 to 12 cycle PCR used barcoded and J-beta primers. TCRdb re-called the 5' RACE reads through MiXCR, storing one row per CDR3 protein. The sample consists of over 1,500,000 distinct CDR3 sequences, roughly 52% of them appearing once. Healthy Russian Caucasian donors spanned ages roughly 6 to 100 years. In its sample, this clonotype was seen a few times. Its antigen is unknown. Germline CDR1 is SQVTM and CDR2 is ANQGSEA. This CDR3 comprises 15 residues. V was clipped by 8 bases and J by 0 bases, with 19 bases between them. The sequence was obtained from a woman aged 40 to 50 in good health. V usage is TRBV29-1 and J usage is TRBJ1-1; D perhaps matches TRBD1 (5 bases). Sequencing input: blood. CDR3 nucleotide sequence: TGCAGCTACAAAGAGACAGCACTCATGAACACTGAAGCTTTCTTT. Amino acid sequence: CSYKETALMNTEAFF.